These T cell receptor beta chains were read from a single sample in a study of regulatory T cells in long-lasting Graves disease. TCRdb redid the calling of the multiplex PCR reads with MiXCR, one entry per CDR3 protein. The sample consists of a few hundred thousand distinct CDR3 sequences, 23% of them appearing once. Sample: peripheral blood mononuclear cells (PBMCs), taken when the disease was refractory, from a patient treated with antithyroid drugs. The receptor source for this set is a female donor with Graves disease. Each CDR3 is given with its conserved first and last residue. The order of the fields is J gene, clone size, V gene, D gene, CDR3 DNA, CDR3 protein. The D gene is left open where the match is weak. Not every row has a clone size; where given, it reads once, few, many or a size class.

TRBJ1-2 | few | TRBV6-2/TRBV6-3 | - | TGTGCCAGCAGTTACCTGGGACACCGAATTGCTAACTATGGCTACACCTTC | CASSYLGHRIANYGYTF
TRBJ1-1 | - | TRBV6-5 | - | TGTGCCAGCAGTTACGGCAGGGTCCGAAGCACTGAAGCTTTCTTT | CASSYGRVRSTEAFF
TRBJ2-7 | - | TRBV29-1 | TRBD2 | TGCAGCGCGGCACCTAGCGGGAGTATAGGGTCCGAGCAGTACTTC | CSAAPSGSIGSEQYF
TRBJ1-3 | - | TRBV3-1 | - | TGTGCCAGCAGCCAACTTTACAGGGAAACTGGAAACACCATATATTTT | CASSQLYRETGNTIYF
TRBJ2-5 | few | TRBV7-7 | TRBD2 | TGTGCTAGCGGGCAGGGAGGGACCCAGTACTTC | CASGQGGTQYF
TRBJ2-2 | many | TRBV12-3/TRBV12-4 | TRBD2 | TGTGCCAGCAGTTTCGGAGGCGGGAGTGGGACCGGGGAGCTGTTTTTT | CASSFGGGSGTGELFF
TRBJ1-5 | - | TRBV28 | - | TGTGCCAGCAGCCCCAGTTCGGGGGTAAGTCAGCCCCAGCATTTT | CASSPSSGVSQPQHF
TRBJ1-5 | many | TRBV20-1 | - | TGCAGTACCAAACGGGAGAGGAGCAATCAGCCCCAGCATTTT | CSTKRERSNQPQHF
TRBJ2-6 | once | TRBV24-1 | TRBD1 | TGTGCCACCGGCGGGACAGGGGGCTCTGGGGCCAACGTCCTGACTTTC | CATGGTGGSGANVLTF
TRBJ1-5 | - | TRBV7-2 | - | TGTGCCAGCAGCTTAGGTTGGACCGGTCGGGGAAGCAATCAGCCCCAGCATTTT | CASSLGWTGRGSNQPQHF
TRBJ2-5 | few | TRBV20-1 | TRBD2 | TGCAGTGCCAACCCGGGACTAAACACACACACAGAGCCCCAAGAGACCCAGTACTTC | CSANPGLNTHTEPQETQYF
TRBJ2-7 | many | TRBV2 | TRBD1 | TGTGCCAGCACAGGACAGGGGTTGAGGTTCGCCGAGCAGTACTTC | CASTGQGLRFAEQYF
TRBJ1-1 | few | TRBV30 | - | TGTGCCTGGAGCCAAGGTTACACTGAAGCTTTCTTT | CAWSQGYTEAFF
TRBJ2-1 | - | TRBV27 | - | TGTGCCAGCAGTTCCGATAGGGGGGCCTACAATGAGCAGTTCTTC | CASSSDRGAYNEQFF